The present TCR beta chain was sequenced within a study of response to subunit inactivated influenza vaccine. TCRdb re-analysed the RT-PCR reads in MiXCR, keeping a single row per CDR3 protein. The data contain about 570,000 distinct CDR3 sequences, approximately 10% of them singletons. The same specimen was also included in a second study, on T cells expressing NK-cell markers. That source adds: 5'RACE template switching with UMIs produced the TCR beta cDNA. NKG2C+ dominant clonotypes from roughly 6 donors made up about 1.0-7.5% of CD8+ T cells.

The source is a man aged 50-60 years who received an inactivated influenza vaccine. This specimen consisted of PBMCs from blood, obtained on the day of vaccination.

CDR3 nucleotides: TGTGCCAGCAGTTTGCCCCCTACATTAGAAGCTTTCTTT. Translating it yields CASSLPPTLEAFF. The chain recombines TRBV12-3 or TRBV12-4 with TRBJ1-1; D unclear. The CDR3 length is 13 residues. V was cut by 3 bases and J by 8 bases, with 13 bases left in between.